This T cell receptor (beta chain) was identified during a study of blood T cell repertoires in COVID-19. As for the study in general: COVID-19 samples from acute and convalescent phases originated in the United States, Italy and Spain.

The table lists this clone with a few counts. Per the study methods: Amplifying reference gene primers gave estimates of nucleated cell counts. Data came from immunoSEQ multiplex PCR; TCRdb stores just in-frame clones and leaves some out. Clone size and the V and J calls come from that table; the DNA yielded D and trimming. The repertoire holds around 190,000 clones, 76% seen once, with roughly 8.7% in the top ten. This receptor was identified in a woman aged 45-60 years with active or convalescent COVID-19. The specimen sequenced was peripheral blood.

The CDR3 DNA sequence: TGTGCCAGCAGCTTAGGGAGCGTAGGAGAGACCCAGTACTTC. This encodes CASSLGSVGETQYF. V is TRBV11-3 and J is TRBJ2-5; D remains ambiguous. The CDR3 contains 14 residues. V was pared by 1 base and J by 4 bases, with 10 bases between. The germline CDR1 and CDR2 sequences are SGHNT and YENEEA.